This T cell receptor beta chain comes out of a study of T-cell reconstitution after alpha-beta-depleted transplantation in children. Preparing the TCRbeta library involved the use of unique molecular identifiers. A single record per CDR3 protein comes from TCRdb applying MiXCR to the PCR reads. The sample contains about 980,000 distinct CDR3 sequences, about 29% of which appear only once. The CDR3 contains 15 residues. Germline CDR1 MDHEN, CDR2 SYDVKM. The germline V and J ends were trimmed by 6 bases and 5 bases, with 20 bases remaining between them. Material: PBMCs, mostly from graft donor cells, obtained 360 days after TCRalphabeta/CD19-depleted stem cell transplant. The chain joins TRBV28 to TRBJ2-7, with D perhaps assigned TRBD1 or TRBD2 (5 bases each). The TCR comes from a boy under three years old who had a stem cell transplant for SCID, so the T cells may come from the graft donor. The CDR3 loop is CASSRRQSGLHEQYF. The CDR3 region has the DNA TGTGCCAGCAGCCGCAGACAGAGCGGACTTCACGAGCAGTACTTC.